A selection of T cell receptor beta chains follows, all from one sample in a study of blood T cell repertoires in COVID-19. Profiling relied on immunoSEQ multiplex PCR, and the TCRdb table lists in-frame clones only, not all of them. The repertoire has about 170,000 clones, around 79% of them found once; the top ten carry around a fifth. The sequenced material came from PBMCs or T cells enriched from blood (not recorded which). These receptors all come from a woman in her sixties or seventies in a cohort exposed to, infected with or recovered from COVID-19 (not recorded which). Both conserved end residues are trimmed from each CDR3.

TRBV7-2,TRBJ1-6,ASSLAGTVANTHSPLH
TRBV29-1,TRBJ2-1,SVDLPTGGRAYNEQF
TRBV12-5,TRBJ2-1,ASGSGTGLYNEQF
TRBV28,TRBJ1-2,ASSSFYGYT
TRBV4-1,TRBJ2-7,ASSQAPRAYEQY
TRBV5-6,TRBJ1-1,ASILFGAVHFTEAF
TRBV2,TRBJ2-5,ASSPGGTQY
TRBV18,TRBJ2-5,ASSLSDRHQETQY
TRBV7-6,TRBJ2-1,ASSTRDNRQF
TRBV4-2,TRBJ2-1,ASSQASGVYNEQF
TRBV14,TRBJ2-7,ASSQVHYEQY
TRBV11-1,TRBJ2-5,ASSEQGQGPETQY
TRBV2,TRBJ2-6,ASTVGLSGANVLT
TRBV4-2,TRBJ2-4,ASSQGITGEYIQY
TRBV6-5,TRBJ1-1,ASRPIRDRRTEAF
TRBV7-2,TRBJ2-1,ASSSFMGLSGEQF
TRBV27,TRBJ2-1,ASSFRGTTYNEQF
TRBV4-3,TRBJ2-4,ASSQYNKNIQY
TRBV18,TRBJ2-5,ASSPPMAQETQY
TRBV30,TRBJ1-2,AWSVHRARYGYT
TRBV7-8,TRBJ1-5,ASSLDRVSGPQH
TRBV19,TRBJ1-6,ASSKGQGESPLH
TRBV29-1,TRBJ2-5,SVGVTTETQY
TRBV11-3,TRBJ1-1,ASSFQGSMNTEAF
TRBV5-4,TRBJ1-3,ASSISQGTGNTIY
TRBV7-2,TRBJ1-5,ASSQGGPQPQH
TRBV6-5,TRBJ1-1,ASGPTGRDTEAF
TRBV27,TRBJ2-1,ASSLESKQF
TRBV19,TRBJ2-2,ASSIRLAGGTGELF
TRBV12-3/TRBV12-4,TRBJ1-1,ASSLSGREEAF
TRBV28,TRBJ1-6,ASCTGQKDNSPLH
TRBV12-5,TRBJ2-1,ASGPFSGSSYNEQF
TRBV18,TRBJ1-5,ASSPDIRNQPQH
TRBV6-5,TRBJ2-1,ASSSGTSGGNEQF
TRBV6-1,TRBJ2-5,ASSEARSSGETQY
TRBV5-6,TRBJ2-5,ASSFGAGETQY
TRBV3-1/TRBV3-2,TRBJ2-3,ASSQGGASTDTQY
TRBV28,TRBJ2-5,ASSLGVPIETQY
TRBV6-2/TRBV6-3,TRBJ2-2,ASSYRTGELF
TRBV5-4,TRBJ1-1,ASSRNRGDTEAF
TRBV7-2,TRBJ2-3,ASSYQPRGTGSDTQY
TRBV6-2/TRBV6-3,TRBJ2-3,ASSFTGLTQY
TRBV19,TRBJ2-1,ASSRLAGGLTYNEQF
TRBV5-1,TRBJ2-7,ASSLGTAAAYEQY